The 17 T cell receptor beta chains below were found in one sample sequenced in a study of cytomegalovirus exposure and HLA in healthy donors. The PCR employed 60 Vbeta primers together with 13 Jbeta primers. The repertoire was sequenced with immunoSEQ multiplex PCR; TCRdb's copy has only in-frame clones and lacks some. Of under 50,000 clones in the sample, about 66% were seen once. Specimen: PBMCs. The receptors were gathered from a man aged 45 to 65 in good health and CMV-seropositive.

The chain links TRBV6-5 to TRBJ2-2, with D perhaps TRBD1 (6 bases). V was trimmed by 6 bases and J by 1 base, leaving 12 bases between them. The germline gives CDR1 MNHEY, CDR2 SVGAGI. This CDR3 has 15 amino acids. The CDR3 spells CASRDPGQNTGELFF. DNA of the CDR3: TGTGCCAGCAGGGATCCGGGACAGAACACCGGGGAGCTGTTTTTT.

The rearrangement joins TRBV7-9 to TRBJ2-1; D remains unclear. V lost 3 bases and J lost 6, with 12 bases in between. CDR1 and CDR2 (germline): SEHNR, FQNEAQ (reference sequence). The CDR3 loop spans 14 amino acids. CDR3: CASSFTGRGNEQFF. CDR3 nucleotide sequence: TGTGCCAGCAGCTTTACCGGTCGAGGCAATGAGCAGTTCTTC.

The chain employs TRBV7-9 and TRBJ2-1, with D perhaps TRBD1 (5 bases). This CDR3 spans 14 amino acids. V lost 5 bases to trimming and J lost 7 bases, with 15 bases between them. Germline loops: CDR1 SEHNR, CDR2 FQNEAQ (reference sequence). The CDR3: CASSPRAGRNEQFF. CDR3 nucleotide sequence: TGTGCCAGCAGCCCCAGGGCAGGTCGTAATGAGCAGTTCTTC.

In this sample, this clone turned up once. The chain uses TRBV21-1 and TRBJ1-5; the table assigns TRBD1, which was not confirmed against the DNA. TRBV21-1 is annotated as a pseudogene. The CDR3 is 15 residues long. Here the CDR3 reads CASSKSNRARQPQHF. In nucleotides, the CDR3 is TGTGCCAGCAGCAAATCCAACAGGGCAAGGCAGCCCCAGCATTTT.

The chain joins TRBV6-5 to TRBJ1-2, with 7 positions matching TRBD1. V lost 6 bases, J lost 2 bases, and 3 bases stayed unmatched. Per the germline V gene, CDR1 is MNHEY and CDR2 is SVGAGI. This CDR3 has 13 amino acids. The CDR3 here is CASRGTENYGYTF. The CDR3 region has the DNA TGTGCCAGCAGGGGGACAGAGAACTATGGCTACACCTTC.

V and J are TRBV5-1 and TRBJ2-1; maybe TRBD2 (6 bases). V lost 0 bases and J 6 bases, leaving 10 bases between the germline ends. The CDR3 contains 14 residues. Germline CDR1 SGHRS, CDR2 YFSETQ. The CDR3 loop reads CASSLGTTLNEQFF. CDR3 nucleotides: TGCGCCAGCAGCTTGGGGACTACCCTCAATGAGCAGTTCTTC.

This sequence joins TRBV11-3 and TRBJ2-1; perhaps TRBD2 as D (6 bases). Germline V gene data show CDR1 as SGHNT and CDR2 as YENEEA. This CDR3 has 15 residues. Trimming cost V 1 base and J 2 bases, with 9 bases left between them. The CDR3 DNA reads as TGTGCCAGCAGCTTAGGGGGGGAGCCCTACAATGAGCAGTTCTTC. Protein: CASSLGGEPYNEQFF.

The chain links TRBV4-3 to TRBJ2-5, with 12 nucleotides matching TRBD2. The germline V gene has CDR1 LGHNA and CDR2 YSLEER. With V trimmed by 1 base and J by 4 bases, 10 bases remained unmatched. The CDR3 runs to 18 residues. The CDR3 loop is CASSQVLAGGPEGETQYF. CDR3 sequence (DNA): TGCGCCAGCAGCCAAGTTCTAGCGGGGGGGCCCGAAGGAGAGACCCAGTACTTC.

This clone has only a few counts. The chain recombines TRBV2 with TRBJ1-1; D is ambiguous. The CDR3 sequence is 13 residues long. V was pared by 1 base and J by 6 bases, with 9 bases between. Per germline, CDR1 SNHLY and CDR2 FYNNEI. CDR3 DNA sequence: TGTGCCAGCAGTGAAGGCGGGGTCTCTGAAGCTTTCTTT. This sequence encodes CASSEGGVSEAFF. The complete variable domain, with remaining parts taken from reference TRBV2 and TRBJ1-1, reads EPEVTQTPSHQVTQMGQEVILRCVPISNHLYFYWYRQILGQKVEFLVSFYNNEISEKSEIFDDQFSVERPDGSNFTLKIRSTKLEDSAMYFCASSEGGVSEAFFGQGTRLTVV.

The rearrangement joins TRBV4-1 to TRBJ1-5, with D maybe TRBD1 (6 bases). CDR1 and CDR2 from the germline V gene are MGHRA and YSYEKL. The CDR3 runs to 15 residues. The V gene lost 0 bases and the J gene lost 5 bases, with 11 bases spanning the gap. This chain's CDR3 is CASSQDQGGDQPQHF. The CDR3 DNA sequence: TGCGCCAGCAGCCAAGATCAAGGGGGGGATCAGCCCCAGCATTTT.

The rearrangement uses TRBV4-3 and TRBJ2-3; 12 bases map to TRBD2. Germline loops: CDR1 LGHNA, CDR2 YSLEER. This CDR3 is built from 22 residues. The junction had 20 bases not matched to a gene; V was cut back by 4 bases and J by 0 bases. The CDR3 DNA reads TGCGCCAGCAGCCCTCTTCGGACTAGCGGGGATAAACTAGGGCCAAGCACAGATACGCAGTATTTT. Its translation: CASSPLRTSGDKLGPSTDTQYF.

The rearrangement links TRBV9 to TRBJ1-1; tentative D call: TRBD1 (5 bases). This CDR3 has 13 residues. The V end lost 4 bases, the J end lost 4 bases, and 11 bases lay between the germline ends. Germline assignment: CDR1 SGDLS and CDR2 YYNGEE. The CDR3 bases are TGTGCCAGCAGCACAGGCTTGGGCACTGAAGCTTTCTTT. Amino acids: CASSTGLGTEAFF. Complete variable domain (other parts from reference TRBV9 and TRBJ1-1): DSGVTQTPKHLITATGQRVTLRCSPRSGDLSVYWYQQSLDQGLQFLIQYYNGEERAKGNILERFSAQQFPDLHSELNLSSLELGDSALYFCASSTGLGTEAFFGQGTRLTVV.

The chain has TRBV21-1 and TRBJ1-1; the table's TRBD1 call for D was not verified on the DNA. TRBV21-1 is a pseudogene locus. The CDR3 has 17 residues. The DNA of the CDR3 is TGTGCCAGCAGGTGGATCGCAGGGGGCTTTCTGAACACTGAAGCTTTCTTT. It yields the protein CASRWIAGGFLNTEAFF.

The chain employs TRBV7-2 and TRBJ2-3; 7 nucleotides line up with TRBD1. Trimming cost V 1 base and J 3 bases; bases outside gene matches: 4. Germline-derived CDR1 and CDR2 are SGHTA and FQGNSA. The CDR3 runs to 15 residues. CDR3 amino acids: CASSLEQGRTDTQYF. Written as DNA, the CDR3 is TGTGCCAGCAGCTTAGAACAGGGGCGAACAGATACGCAGTATTTT.

This clone has only a few counts. V usage is TRBV6-5 and J usage is TRBJ1-3; D gene uncertain. The CDR3 is made up of 12 amino acids. Germline V gene sequence: CDR1 MNHEY, CDR2 SVGAGI. Trimming took off 11 bases at V and 4 bases at J, with 12 bases between the two ends. The CDR3 DNA sequence: TGTGCCTCCACGGAGCCGGGAAACACCATATATTTT. This sequence encodes CASTEPGNTIYF.

This clone was seen just once. The chain recombines TRBV6-1 with TRBJ2-7; 7 bases fit TRBD1. The CDR3 is made up of 12 amino acids. CDR1 is MNHNS, CDR2 SASEGT, per germline. V was pared by 2 bases and J by 5 bases, with 0 bases of the junction left unmatched. CDR3 nucleotide sequence: TGTGCCAGCAGTGAACAGGGGGACGAGCAGTACTTC. Translating gives CASSEQGDEQYF.

CDR3 sequence: CSVDGLGDTEAFF. DNA for the CDR3: TGCAGCGTTGACGGACTAGGAGACACTGAAGCTTTCTTT. The rearrangement uses TRBV29-1 and TRBJ1-1; D is uncertain. The V end was cut by 3 bases, the J end by 3 bases, with 11 bases between. The length of the CDR3 is 13 residues. Germline loops: CDR1 SQVTM, CDR2 ANQGSEA.